These T cell receptor beta chains were read from a single sample in a study of blood T cell repertoires in COVID-19. Clones were read by immunoSEQ multiplex PCR, and TCRdb kept only the in-frame ones, dropping some. The sample holds under 95,000 clones, over 80% seen once. Sequences were obtained from peripheral blood. These receptors came from a woman older than 75 with active or convalescent COVID-19. CDR3s include the opening cysteine and the closing phenylalanine or tryptophan. The order of the fields is CDR3 protein, CDR3 DNA, J gene, clone size, D gene, V gene. A D gene is named only where the DNA matches it firmly. The size entry is marked missing in some rows and otherwise reads once, few, many or a size class.

CASSLLTEEAFF,TGTGCCAGCAGTTTATTAACAGAGGAAGCTTTCTTT,TRBJ1-1,.,.,TRBV28
CASTSGAVYEQYF,TGTGCCAGCACCTCAGGGGCCGTCTACGAGCAGTACTTC,TRBJ2-7,.,.,TRBV28
CASRLGGTSGVTDTQYF,TGTGCCAGCAGGCTAGGGGGGACTAGCGGGGTCACAGATACGCAGTATTTT,TRBJ2-3,.,TRBD2,TRBV5-4
CASSLGGQETQYF,TGTGCCAGCAGTTTGGGGGGGCAAGAGACCCAGTACTTC,TRBJ2-5,.,TRBD2,TRBV28
CASSLLRRVYGYTF,TGTGCCAGCAGTTTGCTCCGCAGGGTCTATGGCTACACCTTC,TRBJ1-2,.,.,TRBV28
CASSPGGALEQYF,TGTGCCAGCTCACCAGGGGGGGCCCTCGAGCAGTACTTC,TRBJ2-7,.,.,TRBV18
CASSEGQGAGGYTF,TGCGCCAGCAGCGAGGGACAGGGGGCAGGTGGCTACACCTTC,TRBJ1-2,few,TRBD1,TRBV5-1
CASRYTGTGRTEAFF,TGTGCCAGCAGGTATACCGGGACAGGGAGGACTGAAGCTTTCTTT,TRBJ1-1,.,TRBD1,TRBV28
CASSVPSGGGAEETQYF,TGTGCCAGCAGCGTCCCTTCCGGCGGGGGGGCCGAGGAGACCCAGTACTTC,TRBJ2-5,.,TRBD2,TRBV9
CASSITSGVGETQYF,TGTGCCAGCAGTATTACTAGCGGAGTCGGGGAGACCCAGTACTTC,TRBJ2-5,.,TRBD2,TRBV2
CASSQRWGVGETQYF,TGCGCCAGCAGCCAAAGATGGGGGGTCGGCGAGACCCAGTACTTC,TRBJ2-5,.,.,TRBV4-3
CASSLDRMDTGELFF,TGTGCCAGCTCTCTTGACAGGATGGACACCGGGGAGCTGTTTTTT,TRBJ2-2,.,.,TRBV18
CASPLGTGRGGYTF,TGTGCCAGCCCCCTCGGGACAGGGAGGGGTGGCTACACCTTC,TRBJ1-2,.,TRBD1,TRBV2
CASREPGSSYEQYF,TGTGCCAGCAGAGAACCAGGGTCCTCCTACGAGCAGTACTTC,TRBJ2-7,.,.,TRBV28
CASSLGGQLYEQYF,TGCGCCAGCAGCTTGGGGGGGCAGCTCTACGAGCAGTACTTC,TRBJ2-7,.,.,TRBV5-1
CASSVVGGSNAEAFF,TGTGCCAGCAGCGTAGTCGGAGGTTCCAACGCTGAAGCTTTCTTT,TRBJ1-1,few,.,TRBV9
CASSLGLNTGELFF,TGTGCCAGCAGCTTGGGACTCAACACCGGGGAGCTGTTTTTT,TRBJ2-2,.,.,TRBV5-8
CASSSLGTAYGYTF,TGTGCCAGCAGTTCCCTCGGGACAGCTTATGGCTACACCTTC,TRBJ1-2,.,TRBD1,TRBV2
CASSVDRVTEAFF,TGTGCCAGCAGCGTAGACAGGGTCACTGAAGCTTTCTTT,TRBJ1-1,few,.,TRBV9
CASSPPDRVAEAFF,TGTGCCAGCTCACCGCCCGACAGGGTCGCTGAAGCTTTCTTT,TRBJ1-1,.,TRBD1,TRBV18
CASSLVGGSYNEQFF,TGTGCCAGCAGCTTAGTAGGGGGCTCCTACAATGAGCAGTTCTTC,TRBJ2-1,.,.,TRBV11-2
CASSGRQGWTEAFF,TGTGCCAGCAGTGGTAGACAGGGGTGGACTGAAGCTTTCTTT,TRBJ1-1,.,TRBD1,TRBV27
CSASKVRGPKETQYF,TGCAGTGCTAGTAAGGTCAGGGGTCCGAAAGAGACCCAGTACTTC,TRBJ2-5,.,.,TRBV20-1
CASSAVTANEKLFF,TGTGCCAGCAGTGCCGTGACAGCGAATGAAAAACTGTTTTTT,TRBJ1-4,.,.,TRBV6-2/TRBV6-3
CASSQAHLAGEQFF,TGCGCCAGCAGCCAAGCCCACCTAGCGGGTGAGCAGTTCTTC,TRBJ2-1,.,TRBD2,TRBV4-3
CASSPDRLVTGELFF,TGTGCCAGCTCACCAGACAGGCTGGTCACCGGGGAGCTGTTTTTT,TRBJ2-2,.,.,TRBV18
CASSEDRINQPQHF,TGTGCCAGCAGTGAAGACAGAATCAATCAGCCCCAGCATTTT,TRBJ1-5,few,.,TRBV2
CASSNRQGRGTEAFF,TGTGCCAGTAGTAACCGACAGGGTAGGGGGACTGAAGCTTTCTTT,TRBJ1-1,.,TRBD1,TRBV19
CASNTPGSGNTIYF,TGTGCCAGTAACACACCGGGGTCTGGAAACACCATATATTTT,TRBJ1-3,.,.,TRBV19
CASRSGYEQYF,TGCGCCAGCAGGAGCGGCTACGAGCAGTACTTC,TRBJ2-7,.,.,TRBV5-1
CASSEVRGLGYGYTF,TGTGCCAGCAGTGAAGTAAGGGGCCTAGGCTATGGCTACACCTTC,TRBJ1-2,.,.,TRBV2
CASSQDGREGLLGTDTQYF,TGTGCCAGCAGCCAAGATGGGCGGGAGGGCCTGTTGGGCACAGATACGCAGTATTTT,TRBJ2-3,.,TRBD2,TRBV4-2
CASSEEGGTGELFF,TGTGCCAGCAGTGAGGAGGGCGGCACCGGGGAGCTGTTTTTT,TRBJ2-2,.,.,TRBV6-4
CASSLAQGAYGYTF,TGTGCCAGCAGCTTAGCACAGGGGGCCTATGGCTACACCTTC,TRBJ1-2,few,TRBD1,TRBV7-2
CASSMGTANTGELFF,TGCGCCAGCAGCATGGGGACAGCGAACACCGGGGAGCTGTTTTTT,TRBJ2-2,.,TRBD1,TRBV5-1
CASSYLAAAWNNEQFF,TGTGCCAGCAGCTATTTAGCGGCGGCTTGGAACAATGAGCAGTTCTTC,TRBJ2-1,.,.,TRBV7-2
CASSPEGQGGSYNSPLHF,TGTGCCAGCAGCCCAGAGGGCCAGGGGGGCTCCTATAATTCACCCCTCCACTTT,TRBJ1-6,few,TRBD1,TRBV7-2
CASSSNSGNTIYF,TGTGCCAGCAGCTCAAACTCTGGAAACACCATATATTTT,TRBJ1-3,.,.,TRBV7-8
CASSNPGQGLQNGGYTF,TGTGCCAGCAGTAATCCGGGACAGGGGTTACAAAACGGGGGCTACACCTTC,TRBJ1-2,.,TRBD1,TRBV28
CASQTDSTSYGYTF,TGTGCCAGCCAGACGGACAGCACAAGCTATGGCTACACCTTC,TRBJ1-2,.,.,TRBV2
CASSRSGGRHRSDTQYF,TGTGCCAGCAGCCGGTCGGGGGGCCGGCATAGGTCAGATACGCAGTATTTT,TRBJ2-3,.,.,TRBV5-8
CASSWLLADQETQYF,TGTGCCAGCAGCTGGTTACTAGCGGACCAAGAGACCCAGTACTTC,TRBJ2-5,.,TRBD2,TRBV7-8
CASREREIGEKLFF,TGTGCCAGCAGGGAAAGGGAGATCGGTGAAAAACTGTTTTTT,TRBJ1-4,once,.,TRBV2
CASRLRGGAGHEQFF,TGTGCCAGCAGGCTACGGGGGGGCGCGGGACATGAGCAGTTCTTC,TRBJ2-1,once,TRBD2,TRBV28